Sequencing of this T cell receptor (beta chain) was carried out in a study of technical replicates of blood from a few donors. The V and J ends lost 4 bases and 4 bases, in that order; junction bases with no gene match: 19. Germline loops: CDR1 ENHRY, CDR2 SYGVKD. This CDR3 has 21 residues. Profiled with immunoSEQ multiplex PCR; TCRdb holds only in-frame clones, not every one. The sample has 85,000 to 100,000 clones; approximately 96% are singletons. This TCR was sampled from a human donor in good health. This chain connects TRBV10-3 to TRBJ2-1; TRBD2 matches 13 bases. The sequencing sample was made of T cells isolated from PBMCs. The CDR3 region is CAISGSGTGPTSGRVYNEQFF. The CDR3 nucleotides are TGTGCCATCAGTGGCTCCGGGACAGGGCCTACTAGCGGGAGGGTATACAATGAGCAGTTCTTC.